Ten or more counts support the clone carrying this TCR beta chain. The data are from a study of regulatory T cells in long-lasting Graves disease. Arm-PCR of CDR3 regions and iRepertoire HTBI primers were used to build TCR beta libraries. Via MiXCR, TCRdb re-called the multiplex PCR reads, giving one row per CDR3 protein. The sample holds under 700,000 distinct CDR3 sequences; around 15% are singletons and the top ten take just under 25%. CDR3 length equals 14 residues. The germline CDR1 and CDR2 sequences are LGHDT and YNNKEL (reference sequence). Deletions cut 8 bases from V and 6 bases from J, with 18 bases between. Described time point: newly diagnosed GD, antithyroid drugs for less than 3 months. Extracted RNA from PBMCs served as the source of the TCR library. The same sample was also studied in work on T cells in Graves' hyperthyroidism and ophthalmopathy.

The chain has TRBV3-1 and TRBJ2-3; D unclear. Specimen: peripheral blood mononuclear cells (PBMCs), collected at new diagnosis, from a patient treated with antithyroid drugs. This clonotype was sampled from a woman aged 35-60 years with Graves disease. Here the CDR3 reads CASSPAGGSDTQYF. CDR3 nucleotide sequence: TGTGCCAGCTCACCGGCCGGTGGTTCCGATACGCAGTATTTT.